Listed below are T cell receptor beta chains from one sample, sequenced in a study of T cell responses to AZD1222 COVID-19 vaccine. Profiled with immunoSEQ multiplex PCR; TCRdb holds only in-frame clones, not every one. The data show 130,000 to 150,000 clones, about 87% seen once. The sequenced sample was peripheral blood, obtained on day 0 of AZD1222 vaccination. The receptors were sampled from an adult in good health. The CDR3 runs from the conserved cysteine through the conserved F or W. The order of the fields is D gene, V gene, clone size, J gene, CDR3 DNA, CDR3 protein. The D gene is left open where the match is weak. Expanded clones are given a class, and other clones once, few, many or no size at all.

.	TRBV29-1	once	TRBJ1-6	TGCAGCGTCAAGACGTTACAGGTCTCGTTGAGGAATTCACCCCTCCACTTT	CSVKTLQVSLRNSPLHF
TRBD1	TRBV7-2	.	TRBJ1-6	TGTGCCAGCAGCCTCCAGGGACAGGGTAATTCACCCCTCCACTTT	CASSLQGQGNSPLHF
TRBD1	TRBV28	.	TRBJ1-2	TGTGCCAGCAGGCCAGGGGGTAAGGACTATGGCTACACCTTC	CASRPGGKDYGYTF
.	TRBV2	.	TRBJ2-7	TGTGCCACTTCAGGGGCAAGTGAGCAGTACTTC	CATSGASEQYF
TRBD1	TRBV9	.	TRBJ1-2	TGTGCCAGCAGCCCAGGACAGGGGTTAGCTAACTATGGCTACACCTTC	CASSPGQGLANYGYTF
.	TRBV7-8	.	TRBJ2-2	TGTGCCAGCAGCTTAAGGGCAGGGGCTTTGAGCGGGGAGCTGTTTTTT	CASSLRAGALSGELFF
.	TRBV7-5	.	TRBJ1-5	TGTGCCAGAAGTTCACGAAGGGGGCCCCAGCATTTT	CARSSRRGPQHF
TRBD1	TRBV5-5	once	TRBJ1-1	TGTGCCAGCAACCAGGGGAGGGACAGGGGAGACACTGAAGCTTTCTTT	CASNQGRDRGDTEAFF
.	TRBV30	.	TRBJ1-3	TGTGCCTGGAGACAATCCGGGACGGGGGGAAACACCATATATTTT	CAWRQSGTGGNTIYF
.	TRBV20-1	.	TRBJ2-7	TGCAGTGCTAGTGGATCTGGGACCTCTCCCTTAAGCTCCTACGAGCAGTACTTC	CSASGSGTSPLSSYEQYF
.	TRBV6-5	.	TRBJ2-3	TGTGCCAGCAGTTACGAATCGGTTCAGGGTAAAGGTACGCAGTATTTT	CASSYESVQGKGTQYF
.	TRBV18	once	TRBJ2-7	TGTGCCAGCTCACCACCCGTAAGCCGGGCCCCGTACGAGCAGTACTTC	CASSPPVSRAPYEQYF
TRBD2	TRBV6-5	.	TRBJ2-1	TGTGCCAGCAGTTTCACTAGCGGGGGCCCCAATGAGCAGTTCTTC	CASSFTSGGPNEQFF
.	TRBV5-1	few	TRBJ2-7	TGCGCCAGCAGCTGGCGGGGACAATCCTACGAGCAGTACTTC	CASSWRGQSYEQYF
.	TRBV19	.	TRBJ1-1	TGTGCCAGTAGCTCAGGGGCGAACACTGAAGCTTTCTTT	CASSSGANTEAFF
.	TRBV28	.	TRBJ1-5	TGTGCCAGCAGTTCTCCTGAGGGGTGGCAGCCCCAGCATTTT	CASSSPEGWQPQHF
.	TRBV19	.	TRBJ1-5	TGTGCCAGTAGTGGGGGTAGGGAGGGCGATCAGCCCCAGCATTTT	CASSGGREGDQPQHF
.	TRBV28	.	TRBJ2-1	TGTGCCAGCAGTTTATGGGGGGGTGTGAACAATGAGCAGTTCTTC	CASSLWGGVNNEQFF
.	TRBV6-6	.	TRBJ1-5	TGTGCCAGTGTCGGGGAGGAACAGCCCCAGCATTTT	CASVGEEQPQHF
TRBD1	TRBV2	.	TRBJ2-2	TGTGCCGCTCACAGGGGACCCGGGGAGCTGTTTTTT	CAAHRGPGELFF
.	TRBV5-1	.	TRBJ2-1	TGCGCCAGCAGCTTGAGCACTCTATACAATGAGCAGTTCTTC	CASSLSTLYNEQFF
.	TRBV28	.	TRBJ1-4	TGTGCCAGCAGTTTATCAAGCGGGACACTCAATGAAAAACTGTTTTTT	CASSLSSGTLNEKLFF
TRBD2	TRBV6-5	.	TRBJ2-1	TGTGCCAGCAGTTACCCCAGGACTAGCGGGGGTTATGAGCAGTTCTTC	CASSYPRTSGGYEQFF
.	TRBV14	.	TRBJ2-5	TGTGCCAGCAGCCTTCAGTACCAAGAGACCCAGTACTTC	CASSLQYQETQYF
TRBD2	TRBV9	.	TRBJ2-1	TGTGCCAGCAGCGTTAGCGGGGGGCAAAGCAATGAGCAGTTCTTC	CASSVSGGQSNEQFF
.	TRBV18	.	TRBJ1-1	TGTGCCAGCTCACCGAGCGAATTAATGGGACTTGAAGCTTTCTTT	CASSPSELMGLEAFF
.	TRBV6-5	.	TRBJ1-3	TGTGCCAGCAGTAACCTAAAATCTGGAAACACCATATATTTT	CASSNLKSGNTIYF
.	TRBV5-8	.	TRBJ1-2	TGTGCCAGCAGCTTGGACCGAGACTTGGGCTACACCTTC	CASSLDRDLGYTF
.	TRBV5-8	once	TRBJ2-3	TGTGCCAGCAGCTTGGAAGGCAGCACAGATACGCAGTATTTT	CASSLEGSTDTQYF
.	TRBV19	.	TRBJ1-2	TGTGCCAGTAATGAGGGACTGATCTATGGCTACACCTTC	CASNEGLIYGYTF
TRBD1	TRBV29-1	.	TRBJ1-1	TGCAGCGCCTATTCGGGACAGAGCACTGAAGCTTTCTTT	CSAYSGQSTEAFF
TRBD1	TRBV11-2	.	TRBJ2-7	TGTGCCAGCAGCTTGGGGGCGGGACAGGGGTCCTACGAGCAGTACTTC	CASSLGAGQGSYEQYF
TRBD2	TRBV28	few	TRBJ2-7	TGTGCCAGCAGACCTACTAGCGGGGCGACCTACGAGCAGTACTTC	CASRPTSGATYEQYF
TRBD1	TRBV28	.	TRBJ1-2	TGTGCCAGCGGACAGGGGGTTTATGGCTACACCTTC	CASGQGVYGYTF
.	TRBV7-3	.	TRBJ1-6	TGTGCCAGCAGCCCGTCCGGGACGTCTAATTCACCCCTCCACTTT	CASSPSGTSNSPLHF
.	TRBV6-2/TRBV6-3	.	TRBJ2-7	TGTGCCAGCAGTTACGAACCGCAGACTACCTACGAGCAGTACTTC	CASSYEPQTTYEQYF
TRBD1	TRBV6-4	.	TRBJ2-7	TGTGCCAGCAACATTCGGAGGACAGGACCCTCCTACGAGCAGTACTTC	CASNIRRTGPSYEQYF
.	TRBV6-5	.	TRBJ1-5	TGTGCCAGCAGTTACTTGGGGGGGCATCAGCCCCAGCATTTT	CASSYLGGHQPQHF
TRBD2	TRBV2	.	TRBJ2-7	TGTGCCAGCAGTGGGGAGGGGTACGAGCAGTACTTC	CASSGEGYEQYF
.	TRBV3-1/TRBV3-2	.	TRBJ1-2	TGTGCCAGCAGCCAAGGACAATCCTATGGCTACACCTTC	CASSQGQSYGYTF
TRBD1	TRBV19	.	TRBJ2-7	TGTGCCAGTAGTACCGCAGGGGGAACCTACGAGCAGTACTTC	CASSTAGGTYEQYF
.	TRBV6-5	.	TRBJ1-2	TGTGCCAGCAGTTACTCAAGCAATCCTCTCTATGGCTACACCTTC	CASSYSSNPLYGYTF
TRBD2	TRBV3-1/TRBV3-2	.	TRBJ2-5	TGTGCCAGCAGCCGGTCGGCGGGGGGCTCGTACCAAGAGACCCAGTACTTC	CASSRSAGGSYQETQYF
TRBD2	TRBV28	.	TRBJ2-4	TGTGCCAGCAGTTTCAGTTACGGGGGGGCCGGCAAAAACATTCAGTACTTC	CASSFSYGGAGKNIQYF
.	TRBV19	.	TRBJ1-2	TGTGCCAGTAGTGGTGGGGGTTCGGCCGCTAACTATGGCTACACCTTC	CASSGGGSAANYGYTF
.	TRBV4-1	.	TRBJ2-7	TGCGCCAGCAGCCAAGAAGACGGCTTTCGCTCCTACGAGCAGTACTTC	CASSQEDGFRSYEQYF
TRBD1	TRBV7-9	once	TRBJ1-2	TGTGCCAGCAGTTCACAGGGGGGACCTTATGGCTACACCTTC	CASSSQGGPYGYTF
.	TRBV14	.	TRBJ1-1	TGTGCCAGCAGCGAGGACCGGACCTTGGGTGAAGCTTTCTTT	CASSEDRTLGEAFF
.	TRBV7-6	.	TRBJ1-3	TGTGCCAGCAGCTTAGAGGCAGGGGAACGAAACACCATATATTTT	CASSLEAGERNTIYF
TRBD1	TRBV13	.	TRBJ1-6	TGTGCCAGCAGCTTAAGGGGGCTTTGGGATTCACCCCTCCACTTT	CASSLRGLWDSPLHF
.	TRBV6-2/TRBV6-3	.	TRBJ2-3	TGTGCCAGCAGTTACGGGGCCTATCCTTCCACAGATACGCAGTATTTT	CASSYGAYPSTDTQYF
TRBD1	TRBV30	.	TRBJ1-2	TGTGCCTGGAGTGGCTTCAAACAGGGGACTAACTATGGCTACACCTTC	CAWSGFKQGTNYGYTF
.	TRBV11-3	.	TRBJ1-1	TGTGCCAGCAGCTTACATGACGGGACTGAAGCTTTCTTT	CASSLHDGTEAFF